The 24 T cell receptor beta chains reported below all come from one sample, sequenced in a study of T cell changes during pregnancy in multiple sclerosis. Some clones are missing from TCRdb's copy, which holds only in-frame ones; the method was immunoSEQ multiplex PCR. The sample holds 15,000 to 20,000 clones; approximately 87% are singletons and the top ten take about 14%. This specimen was CD8+ T cells from peripheral blood mononuclear cells, taken in the third trimester of pregnancy. Receptors originate from a female donor in good health, enrolled as a control in a pregnancy study.

The chain employs TRBV11-1 and TRBJ2-1, with 11 bases fitting TRBD1. V trimming: 1 base; J trimming: 8 bases; junction bases outside the gene matches: 10. Germline loops: CDR1 SGHAT, CDR2 FQDESV (reference sequence). This CDR3 is 17 amino acids long. The CDR3 DNA reads as TGTGCCAGCAGCTTAGAGGGGCGGGACAGGGGGGGGTATGAGCAGTTCTTC. Its protein product is CASSLEGRDRGGYEQFF.

This clone was picked up a small number of times. V and J are TRBV28 and TRBJ1-6; D is possibly TRBD1 (6 bases). The CDR3 contains 12 residues. Germline CDR1 is MDHEN and CDR2 is SYDVKM. The V and J ends lost 4 bases and 13 bases respectively, with 11 bases between them. In DNA form, the CDR3 reads TGTGCCAGCAGTTCCCAAAGGGGGCCCCTCCACTTT. It translates to CASSSQRGPLHF.

The V and J genes are TRBV6-1 and TRBJ1-1; possibly TRBD1 for D (6 bases). The germline CDR1 and CDR2 sequences are MNHNS and SASEGT. CDR3 length: 11 amino acids. The V and J ends lost 6 bases and 10 bases respectively, with 12 bases between them. In nucleotides, the CDR3 is TGTGCCAGCAGAAGACAGGACGGAGCTTTCTTT. It encodes CASRRQDGAFF.

The chain is built from TRBV5-6 and TRBJ1-1, with D uncertain. V gave up 0 bases and J gave up 1 base, with 7 bases separating them. This CDR3 is built from 14 residues. CDR1 is SGHDT and CDR2 is YYEEEE in the germline V gene. CDR3 DNA: TGTGCCAGCAGCTTGGGACGAGGGAACACTGAAGCTTTCTTT. It codes for CASSLGRGNTEAFF.

The J gene is TRBJ2-3, the V gene TRBV5-4; 13 bases are shared with TRBD2. The CDR3 contains 15 residues. V lost 4 bases, J lost 7 bases, and 6 bases stayed unmatched. Germline loops: CDR1 SGHNT, CDR2 YYREEE (reference sequence). The CDR3 coding sequence is TGTGCCAGCAGCCATCCCGGGACTAGCGGGAATACGCAGTATTTT. Translation gives CASSHPGTSGNTQYF.

V and J are TRBV6-1 and TRBJ2-1; 7 positions agree with TRBD2. CDR1 and CDR2 (germline): MNHNS, SASEGT. CDR3 length equals 11 residues. Trimming removed 3 bases from V and 16 bases from J; junction bases left unmatched: 6. CDR3 nucleotides: TGTGCCAGCAGTGAGGGACTACCTCGATTCTTC. This gives the protein CASSEGLPRFF.

This clone appeared once. This sequence joins TRBV30 and TRBJ2-7, with TRBD2 identical over 9 bases. Germline values: CDR1 GTSNPN, CDR2 SVGIG (reference sequence). Trimming removed 8 bases from V and 0 bases from J; junction bases left unmatched: 11. This CDR3 is 15 amino acids long. CDR3 region: CATDSRGLASYEQYF. In nucleotides, the CDR3 is TGTGCCACGGATTCGCGGGGACTAGCCTCCTACGAGCAGTACTTC.

This sequence joins TRBV6-5 and TRBJ2-3; tentative D call: TRBD2 (5 bases). Trimming removed 0 bases at V and 0 bases at J, with 7 bases between. The germline V gene has CDR1 MNHEY and CDR2 SVGAGI. The CDR3 runs 15 residues. In DNA, the CDR3 is TGTGCCAGCAGTTACTCCCTAGCTAGCACAGATACGCAGTATTTT. This encodes CASSYSLASTDTQYF.

The CDR3 sequence is CSVHPGGGGTEAFF. The CDR3 nucleotides read TGCAGCGTCCACCCCGGAGGGGGCGGGACTGAAGCTTTCTTT. The chain carries TRBV29-1 and TRBJ1-1; 7 nucleotides agree with TRBD1. This CDR3 has 14 residues. J gave up 5 bases and V 6 bases, and 12 bases lay outside the gene matches. Germline V gene lookup returns CDR1 SQVTM and CDR2 ANQGSEA.

V and J are TRBV4-2 and TRBJ1-2, with 7 nucleotides matching TRBD1. This CDR3 comprises 18 residues. After removal of 0 bases from V and 2 bases from J, the junction contained 12 bases not matched to a gene. Germline V lookup: CDR1 LGHNA, CDR2 YNFKEQ. The CDR3 DNA is TGTGCCAGCAGCCAAGAGAGTGCAGGGGGATATCCCAACTATGGCTACACCTTC. Its protein is CASSQESAGGYPNYGYTF.

This chain connects TRBV7-9 to TRBJ2-7; 8 nucleotides agree with TRBD2. There are 16 residues in the CDR3. Germline trimming cut 5 bases from V and 5 bases from J; bases unmatched to any gene: 14. Germline assignment: CDR1 SEHNR and CDR2 FQNEAQ (reference sequence). The CDR3 nucleotides read TGTGCCAGCAGCGCCCCCTCCGGGACTAGAAGCGACGAGCAGTACTTC. This encodes CASSAPSGTRSDEQYF.

This clone was counted a few times. This chain joins TRBV10-1 and TRBJ2-7; D perhaps matches TRBD1 (5 bases). V was pared by 2 bases and J by 4 bases, with 12 bases between. Germline assignment: CDR1 WNHNN and CDR2 SYGVQD (reference sequence). CDR3 size: 14 residues. CDR3: CASSEADKLYEQYF. For the CDR3, the DNA is TGCGCCAGCAGTGAGGCGGACAAACTTTACGAGCAGTACTTC.

V and J are TRBV28 and TRBJ2-7; 8 nucleotides align to TRBD1. The V gene end was trimmed by 3 bases and the J gene end by 4 bases; junction bases not matched to a gene: 11. The CDR3 sequence is 16 residues long. Germline V CDR1 and CDR2: MDHEN, SYDVKM. The CDR3 DNA is TGTGCCAGCAGTTTCTCCGACAGGGGTGAACCATACGAGCAGTACTTC. Residues: CASSFSDRGEPYEQYF.

This clone occurred once. This chain links TRBV28 with TRBJ1-1; D not resolved. The CDR3 length is 13 residues. Germline assignment: CDR1 MDHEN and CDR2 SYDVKM. Trimming left V 6 bases short and J 0 bases short, with 8 bases between. This CDR3 reads CASRAGVNTEAFF. The CDR3 region has the DNA TGTGCCAGCAGGGCCGGGGTGAACACTGAAGCTTTCTTT.

This clone appeared a single time. The J gene is TRBJ2-7, the V gene TRBV29-1, with 11 bases identical to TRBD2. This CDR3 comprises 13 residues. With V trimmed by 6 bases and J by 2 bases, 3 bases remained unmatched. The germline V gene has CDR1 SQVTM and CDR2 ANQGSEA. The DNA for the CDR3 is TGCAGCGTCCTAGCGGGAGGAGCCTACGAGCAGTACTTC. Protein product: CSVLAGGAYEQYF.

Points on this clone: The sample carries other DNA sequences with the same CDR3. V is TRBV6-1 and J is TRBJ2-7; the match to TRBD2 covers 8 bases. CDR3 length: 15 amino acids. J lost 1 base, V lost 1 base, and 3 bases had no gene match. CDR1 MNHNS and CDR2 SASEGT come from the germline V gene. The CDR3 loop reads CASSEEAGGSYEQYF. The CDR3 region has the DNA TGTGCCAGCAGTGAAGAGGCGGGGGGATCCTACGAGCAGTACTTC.

The V gene is TRBV4-1, the J gene TRBJ2-1; 7 bases map to TRBD1. The J segment lost 5 bases and the V segment lost 1 base, leaving 5 bases of the junction unmatched. Germline loops: CDR1 MGHRA, CDR2 YSYEKL. This CDR3 spans 15 amino acids. The CDR3 is CASSQVDRAHNEQFF. The CDR3 region has the DNA TGCGCCAGCAGCCAAGTTGACAGGGCCCACAATGAGCAGTTCTTC.

The chain joins TRBV7-9 to TRBJ1-2; D gene uncertain. Trimming took off 7 bases at V and 3 bases at J, with 12 bases between the two ends. The CDR3 is made up of 13 amino acids. Germline lookup yields CDR1 SEHNR and CDR2 FQNEAQ (reference sequence). CDR3 sequence: CASIREGDYGYTF. The CDR3 nucleotides are TGTGCCAGCATACGGGAGGGAGACTATGGCTACACCTTC.

The chain employs TRBV30 and TRBJ1-2; 8 bases line up with TRBD1. The CDR3 consists of 14 residues. The V and J ends lost 4 bases and 3 bases, in that order; junction bases with no gene match: 7. Germline CDR1 reads GTSNPN; CDR2 reads SVGIG (reference sequence). The CDR3 loop reads CAWNQGAGDYGYTF. As DNA, the CDR3 is TGTGCCTGGAATCAGGGGGCGGGTGACTATGGCTACACCTTC.

The chain carries TRBV9 and TRBJ2-3; the match to TRBD2 covers 9 bases. The CDR3 length is 15 residues. J was trimmed by 6 bases and V by 0 bases; bases with no gene match: 5. CDR1 is SGDLS, CDR2 YYNGEE, per germline. The CDR3 region is CASSVEGGRVDTQYF. The CDR3 region has the DNA TGTGCCAGCAGCGTAGAAGGCGGGAGGGTGGATACGCAGTATTTT.

The V gene is TRBV27, the J gene TRBJ2-1, with 8 bases lining up with TRBD2. The length of the CDR3 is 14 residues. CDR1 is MNHEY and CDR2 is SMNVEV in the germline V gene (reference sequence). Germline trimming cut 3 bases from V and 10 bases from J; bases unmatched to any gene: 8. The CDR3 bases are TGTGCCAGCAGTTTTACCGGGAGGGCCTTAGAGCAGTTCTTC. It codes for CASSFTGRALEQFF.

This CDR3 is CASSRTSGVVTEAFF. CDR3 DNA sequence: TGTGCCAGCAGCCGAACTTCGGGGGTAGTCACTGAAGCTTTCTTT. This chain links TRBV11-2 with TRBJ1-1, with D possibly matching TRBD1 (5 bases). CDR3 size: 15 residues. Trimming stripped 5 bases from V and 4 bases from J, with 17 bases between. CDR1 and CDR2 from the germline V gene are SGHAT and FQNNGV.

The CDR3 protein is CAWSVQGAAQPQHF. As DNA, the CDR3 is TGTGCCTGGAGTGTACAGGGGGCAGCTCAGCCCCAGCATTTT. This sequence joins TRBV30 and TRBJ1-5; 9 bases agree with TRBD1. Looked up from germline, CDR1 is GTSNPN and CDR2 is SVGIG (reference sequence). Trimming took 0 bases from V and 6 from J; bases not matched to a gene: 3. CDR3 length: 14 amino acids.

V gene TRBV2 combines with J gene TRBJ2-1; TRBD2 aligns across 13 bases. The junction had 7 bases not matched to a gene; V was cut back by 2 bases and J by 6 bases. The CDR3 covers 17 residues. Germline lookup yields CDR1 SNHLY and CDR2 FYNNEI. In nucleotides, the CDR3 is TGTGCCAGCAGTGAACCCACTAGCGGGAGGGGCAGCAATGAGCAGTTCTTC. Amino acids: CASSEPTSGRGSNEQFF.